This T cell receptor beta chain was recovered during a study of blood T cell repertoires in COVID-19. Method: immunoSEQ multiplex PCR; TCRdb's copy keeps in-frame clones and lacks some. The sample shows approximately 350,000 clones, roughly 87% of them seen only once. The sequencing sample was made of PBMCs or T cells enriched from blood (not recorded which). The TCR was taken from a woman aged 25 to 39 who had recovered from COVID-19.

In DNA, the CDR3 is TGTGCCAGCAGCCCGGGACTAGCGGAGACCTACGAGCAGTACTTC. This gives the protein CASSPGLAETYEQYF. The genes are TRBV7-6 and TRBJ2-7; TRBD2 aligns across 11 bases. Losses at the gene ends were 5 bases for V and 2 bases for J; bases not matched to a gene: 5. The CDR3 covers 15 residues. CDR1 is SGHVS and CDR2 is FNYEAQ in the germline V gene.